This T cell receptor beta chain was sequenced in a study of CD8 T cells in ankylosing spondylitis. CDR3 size: 16 residues. Germline CDR1 and CDR2: MGHRA and YSYEKL. Quantitative 5'-RACE was performed with molecular barcodes, and it yielded the TCR beta libraries. TCRdb recomputed calls from the 5' RACE reads with MiXCR, one row per CDR3 protein. Counted here are about 240,000 distinct CDR3 sequences, around 11% occurring once; the ten biggest clones make up less than 7%. Study-level points and caveats: A number of the motif variants had already been described in reactive arthritis synovial fluid and blood.

This clonotype appeared a few times. The antigen is unknown. At one boundary the junction diverges from the germline segment, which might be a read error. The TCR comes from a male donor with ankylosing spondylitis or in good health (not recorded which). The V and J genes are TRBV4-1 and TRBJ1-1, with a weak D call TRBD1 (6 bases). Sequenced input: blood, either unsorted or a sorted T cell fraction (not recorded which). The CDR3 nucleotides read TGCGCCAGCAGGCAAAAAAGGGGCCAGGGGAACCCTGAAGCTTTCTTT. Protein: CASRQKRGQGNPEAFF.